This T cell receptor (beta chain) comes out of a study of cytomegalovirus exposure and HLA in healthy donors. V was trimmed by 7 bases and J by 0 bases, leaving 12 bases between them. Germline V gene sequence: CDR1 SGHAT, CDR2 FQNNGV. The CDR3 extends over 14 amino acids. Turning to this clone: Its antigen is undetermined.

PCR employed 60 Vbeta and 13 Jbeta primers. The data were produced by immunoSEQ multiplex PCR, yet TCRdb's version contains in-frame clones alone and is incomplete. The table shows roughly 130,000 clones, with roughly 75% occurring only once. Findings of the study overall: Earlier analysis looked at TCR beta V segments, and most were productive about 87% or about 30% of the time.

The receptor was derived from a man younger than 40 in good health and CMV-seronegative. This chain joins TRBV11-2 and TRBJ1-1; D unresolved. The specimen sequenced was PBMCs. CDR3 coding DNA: TGTGCCAGCACCGCCCCGGGTATGAACACTGAAGCTTTCTTT. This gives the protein CASTAPGMNTEAFF.